This is a list of T cell receptor beta chains from one sample in a study of control samples from healthy donors and cancer patients. Sequencing was performed with immunoSEQ multiplex PCR; in TCRdb, only in-frame clones are kept and a portion is missing. This table holds 130,000 or so clones, about 90% found once. The sequenced sample consisted of blood. The receptor set was obtained from a man between 18 and 35 years old in good health. Each CDR3 is given with its conserved first and last residue. The order of the fields is D gene, V gene, J gene, clone size, CDR3 DNA, CDR3 protein. The D gene is left open where the match is weak. Rows give clone size only sometimes, using once, few, many, or a class for an expanded clone.

D gene: -; V gene: TRBV10-3; J gene: TRBJ2-6; clone size: -; CDR3 DNA: TGTGCCATCAGTGAGTCGTATTTCGGGGCTGGGGCCAACGTCCTGACTTTC; CDR3 protein: CAISESYFGAGANVLTF
D gene: -; V gene: TRBV5-5; J gene: TRBJ1-6; clone size: few; CDR3 DNA: TGTGCCAGCATCGGGATGGGAGGCCCTTCACCCCTCCACTTT; CDR3 protein: CASIGMGGPSPLHF
D gene: -; V gene: TRBV7-3; J gene: TRBJ2-6; clone size: once; CDR3 DNA: TGTGCCAGCAGCTTTACAGGGACCGGGGCCAACGTCCTGACTTTC; CDR3 protein: CASSFTGTGANVLTF
D gene: -; V gene: TRBV6-2/TRBV6-3; J gene: TRBJ2-1; clone size: -; CDR3 DNA: TGTGCCAGCAGTTCTACCTTCTTCACACACAATGAGCAGTTCTTC; CDR3 protein: CASSSTFFTHNEQFF
D gene: -; V gene: TRBV5-1; J gene: TRBJ1-1; clone size: -; CDR3 DNA: TGCGCCAGCAGCTTGTTTTCAGGGGTAAGTTCTGAAGCTTTCTTT; CDR3 protein: CASSLFSGVSSEAFF
D gene: -; V gene: TRBV7-9; J gene: TRBJ2-7; clone size: few; CDR3 DNA: TGTGCCAGCAGCATAGGACAGTCCTACGAGCAGTACTTC; CDR3 protein: CASSIGQSYEQYF
D gene: -; V gene: TRBV15; J gene: TRBJ1-2; clone size: -; CDR3 DNA: TGTGCCACCAGCAGAGGCTCTACCGTGGGGGGCTATGGCTACACCTTC; CDR3 protein: CATSRGSTVGGYGYTF
D gene: -; V gene: TRBV19; J gene: TRBJ2-5; clone size: -; CDR3 DNA: TGTGCCAGCTCCGGACTCTTTCAAGAGACCCAGTACTTC; CDR3 protein: CASSGLFQETQYF
D gene: -; V gene: TRBV19; J gene: TRBJ1-4; clone size: once; CDR3 DNA: TGTGCCAGTAGTACAACCAGGGACCGTGCAACTAATGAAAAACTGTTTTTT; CDR3 protein: CASSTTRDRATNEKLFF
D gene: -; V gene: TRBV7-9; J gene: TRBJ1-6; clone size: once; CDR3 DNA: TGTGCCAGCAGCTTAGTCCAGGGCCCGGTCTCACCCCTCCACTTT; CDR3 protein: CASSLVQGPVSPLHF
D gene: -; V gene: TRBV7-8; J gene: TRBJ1-3; clone size: -; CDR3 DNA: TGTGCCAGCAGCTTAGTGAAGGCTAGCTCTGGAAACACCATATATTTT; CDR3 protein: CASSLVKASSGNTIYF
D gene: TRBD1; V gene: TRBV4-1; J gene: TRBJ1-3; clone size: -; CDR3 DNA: TGCGCCAGCAGCCATGTATCCGGGACAGGGCCTGGAAACACCATATATTTT; CDR3 protein: CASSHVSGTGPGNTIYF
D gene: -; V gene: TRBV5-6; J gene: TRBJ2-5; clone size: -; CDR3 DNA: TGTGCCAGCAGCACGGGAGAGACCCAGTACTTC; CDR3 protein: CASSTGETQYF
D gene: -; V gene: TRBV5-6; J gene: TRBJ1-4; clone size: -; CDR3 DNA: TGTGCCAGCAGCTTCGAGACCGTACGGGATGAAAAACTGTTTTTT; CDR3 protein: CASSFETVRDEKLFF
D gene: TRBD1; V gene: TRBV13; J gene: TRBJ2-4; clone size: -; CDR3 DNA: TGTGCCAGCAGCTTAAGCGGGACAGGGCAAAACATTCAGTACTTC; CDR3 protein: CASSLSGTGQNIQYF
D gene: -; V gene: TRBV5-1; J gene: TRBJ1-3; clone size: -; CDR3 DNA: TGCGCCAGCAGCTTCGGGGCGGTAGGAAACACCATATATTTT; CDR3 protein: CASSFGAVGNTIYF
D gene: -; V gene: TRBV7-9; J gene: TRBJ2-7; clone size: once; CDR3 DNA: TGTGCCAGCAGCCCGGGAGTCGAGCAGTACTTC; CDR3 protein: CASSPGVEQYF
D gene: TRBD1; V gene: TRBV18; J gene: TRBJ2-7; clone size: -; CDR3 DNA: TGTGCCAGCTCACTCTCCGGGACAGGGGCCTACGAGCAGTACTTC; CDR3 protein: CASSLSGTGAYEQYF
D gene: -; V gene: TRBV5-1; J gene: TRBJ1-1; clone size: -; CDR3 DNA: TGCGCCACCCGAGGGGGGGAAACTGAAGCTTTCTTT; CDR3 protein: CATRGGETEAFF
D gene: TRBD1; V gene: TRBV15; J gene: TRBJ2-7; clone size: -; CDR3 DNA: TGTGCCACCAGCAGAGAAGGGGGCTCTTACGAGCAGTACTTC; CDR3 protein: CATSREGGSYEQYF
D gene: -; V gene: TRBV29-1; J gene: TRBJ1-2; clone size: -; CDR3 DNA: TGCAGCGTTGAGGGTGGCTACACCTTC; CDR3 protein: CSVEGGYTF
D gene: -; V gene: TRBV7-9; J gene: TRBJ2-3; clone size: -; CDR3 DNA: TGTGCCAGCGTTCCGGGGACCTCTACGCAGTATTTT; CDR3 protein: CASVPGTSTQYF
D gene: TRBD2; V gene: TRBV18; J gene: TRBJ2-7; clone size: once; CDR3 DNA: TGTGCCAGCTCACGCGGATCTAGCGGGGGAACCTACGAGCAGTACTTC; CDR3 protein: CASSRGSSGGTYEQYF
D gene: -; V gene: TRBV5-5; J gene: TRBJ2-7; clone size: once; CDR3 DNA: TGTGCCAGCAGCTTGGTTGGACACGGCTACGAGCAGTACTTC; CDR3 protein: CASSLVGHGYEQYF
D gene: -; V gene: TRBV30; J gene: TRBJ1-6; clone size: -; CDR3 DNA: TGTGCCTGGAATCAGGGAGGTAATTCACCCCTCCACTTT; CDR3 protein: CAWNQGGNSPLHF
D gene: -; V gene: TRBV4-3; J gene: TRBJ2-7; clone size: -; CDR3 DNA: TGCGCCAGCAGCCAAGAGGAGAGGGGGAGTAACGAGCAGTACTTC; CDR3 protein: CASSQEERGSNEQYF
D gene: TRBD1; V gene: TRBV30; J gene: TRBJ2-5; clone size: -; CDR3 DNA: TGTGCCTGGGGGGACGGGACAGGGGGCACAGAGACCCAGTACTTC; CDR3 protein: CAWGDGTGGTETQYF
D gene: -; V gene: TRBV7-9; J gene: TRBJ2-2; clone size: -; CDR3 DNA: TGTGCCAGCAGCCAACTCACCGGGGAGCTGTTTTTT; CDR3 protein: CASSQLTGELFF
D gene: TRBD2; V gene: TRBV3-1/TRBV3-2; J gene: TRBJ2-2; clone size: -; CDR3 DNA: TGTGCCAGCAGCCAAGTTGCGGGGGGGCCTGGCACCGGGGAGCTGTTTTTT; CDR3 protein: CASSQVAGGPGTGELFF
D gene: -; V gene: TRBV7-6; J gene: TRBJ1-2; clone size: few; CDR3 DNA: TGTGCCAGCAGCTTAGAGGGACCGACCCTTGGGGGGGGCTACACCTTC; CDR3 protein: CASSLEGPTLGGGYTF
D gene: TRBD2; V gene: TRBV3-1/TRBV3-2; J gene: TRBJ2-1; clone size: -; CDR3 DNA: TGTGCCAGCAGCCAAGTCGGTAGCGGGGGGGCCTTCGCCTACAATGAGCAGTTCTTC; CDR3 protein: CASSQVGSGGAFAYNEQFF
D gene: -; V gene: TRBV15; J gene: TRBJ2-7; clone size: few; CDR3 DNA: TGTGCCACCAGCAGGGGCGGGACGTCCTACGAGCAGTACTTC; CDR3 protein: CATSRGGTSYEQYF
D gene: TRBD2; V gene: TRBV3-1/TRBV3-2; J gene: TRBJ2-5; clone size: once; CDR3 DNA: TGTGCCAGCAGCCAAGATCACCCTTTGGGACTAGCGGGCGAAGAGACCCAGTACTTC; CDR3 protein: CASSQDHPLGLAGEETQYF